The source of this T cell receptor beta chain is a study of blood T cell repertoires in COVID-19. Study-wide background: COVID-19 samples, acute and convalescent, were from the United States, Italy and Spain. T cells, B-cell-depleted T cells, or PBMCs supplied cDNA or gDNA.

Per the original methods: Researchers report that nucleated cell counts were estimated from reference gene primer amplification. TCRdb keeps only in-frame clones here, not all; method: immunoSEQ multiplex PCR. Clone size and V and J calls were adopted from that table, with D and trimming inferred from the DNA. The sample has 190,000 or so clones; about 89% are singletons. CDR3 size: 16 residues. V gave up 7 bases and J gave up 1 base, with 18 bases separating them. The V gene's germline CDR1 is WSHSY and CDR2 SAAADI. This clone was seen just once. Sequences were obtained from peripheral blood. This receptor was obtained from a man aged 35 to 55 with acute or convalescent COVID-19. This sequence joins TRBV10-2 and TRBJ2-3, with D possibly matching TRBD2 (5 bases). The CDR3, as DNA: TGCGCCAGCATTCAGCGGATAGCACGGGGCACAGATACGCAGTATTTT. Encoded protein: CASIQRIARGTDTQYF.